This T cell receptor beta chain was sequenced in a study of blood T cells in healthy people across ages. A few counts support this clonotype. Healthy Caucasian individuals from Russia aged roughly 6 to 90 served as donors. Each sample used at least 6 million PBMCs. V dropped 4 bases and J dropped 3 bases, with 8 bases sitting between them. CDR1 is ENHRY and CDR2 is SYGVKD in the germline V gene. CDR3 length: 13 residues. A J-beta primer mix and a sample-barcoded 5' primer were used in a second PCR of roughly 6 to 11 cycles. Each cDNA molecule received a tag from a template-switch adaptor that had 12 random nucleotides. TCRdb passed the 5' RACE reads through MiXCR, listing each CDR3 protein once. There are about 900,000 distinct CDR3 sequences in the sample; around 62% occur only once, and 25% to 30% lies in the top ten.

The TCR was taken from a man younger than 45 in good health. This chain links TRBV10-3 with TRBJ2-3, with D uncertain. Sequenced material: blood. In DNA, the CDR3 is TGTGCCATCAGTGGATCAAGGACAGATACGCAGTATTTT. Its protein product is CAISGSRTDTQYF.